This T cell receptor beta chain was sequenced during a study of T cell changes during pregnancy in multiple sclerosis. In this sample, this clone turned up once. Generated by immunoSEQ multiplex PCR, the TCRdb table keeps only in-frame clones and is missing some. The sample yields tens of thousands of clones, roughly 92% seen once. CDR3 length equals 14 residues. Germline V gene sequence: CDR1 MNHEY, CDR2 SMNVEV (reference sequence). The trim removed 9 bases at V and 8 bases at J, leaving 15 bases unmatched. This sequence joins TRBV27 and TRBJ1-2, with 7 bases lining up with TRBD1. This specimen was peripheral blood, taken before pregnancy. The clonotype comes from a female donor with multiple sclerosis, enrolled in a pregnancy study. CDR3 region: CASNYRGRGWGYTF. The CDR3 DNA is TGTGCCAGTAACTACAGGGGAAGAGGATGGGGCTACACCTTC.